The 24 T cell receptor beta chains presented below share a single source sample, sequenced in a study of Tregs in tolerant kidney transplant recipients. Repertoires were generated with immunoSEQ multiplex PCR, while TCRdb's copy carries only in-frame clones and drops some. Its listing shows about 52,000 clones. The source material was CD4+ T cells from blood, sampled before the transplant. The origin of the receptors is a human donor who received a combined kidney and bone marrow transplant.

Points on this clone: The read comes to an end 3 residues before the CDR3 does, leaving the germline J gene to fill in the end. The chain employs TRBV7-2 and TRBJ1-2; D possibly corresponds to TRBD1 (5 bases). The V gene lost 0 bases and the J gene lost 2 bases, with 10 bases spanning the gap. Germline V gene lookup returns CDR1 SGHTA and CDR2 FQGNSA. The CDR3 extends over 15 amino acids. The sequenced CDR3 bases are TGTGCCAGCAGCTTAGCCCACAGGAACAACTATGGC. Translated: CASSLAHRNNYG. The whole CDR3 sequence is CASSLAHRNNYGYTF.

Note on this clone: With the read ending 3 residues before the CDR3 end, the germline J gene is used to fill in that end. The chain has TRBV2 and TRBJ2-3; possible D gene TRBD1, 6 bases. Trimming shortened V by 4 bases and J by 0 bases, and 11 bases separated the two germline ends. This CDR3 has 15 amino acids. The germline V gene encodes CDR1 SNHLY and CDR2 FYNNEI. The CDR3 bases that were read are TGTGCCAGCAGTGCGCAGGGGCTAAGCACAGATACG. It encodes CASSAQGLSTDT. The CDR3 in its entirety is CASSAQGLSTDTQYF.

Turning to this clone: The CDR3 end lies 3 residues beyond the end of the read and is filled in from the germline J gene. The chain recombines TRBV18 with TRBJ1-2; tentative D call: TRBD1 (5 bases). In germline, CDR1 is KGHSH, CDR2 LQKENI. The CDR3 is 14 amino acids. V lost 0 bases, J lost 7 bases, and 12 bases lay in between. CDR3 DNA, as far as it was read: TGTGCCAGCTCACCACCGGTGGGGGGTCGTGGC. Amino acid sequence: CASSPPVGGRG. The complete CDR3 reads CASSPPVGGRGYTF.

On this clone itself: The sequenced fragment ends 3 residues before the CDR3 boundary, so the rest is inferred from the germline J gene. J is TRBJ1-6 and V is TRBV30; 7 bases are shared with TRBD1. The CDR3 runs to 12 residues. Germline CDR1 GTSNPN, CDR2 SVGIG (reference sequence). The trim removed 3 bases at V and 7 bases at J, leaving 0 bases unmatched. The CDR3 loop is CAWRGQNSPLHF. CDR3 bases read: TGTGCCTGGAGGGGACAGAATTCACCC.

In the case of this clone: The read terminates 3 residues before the CDR3 end, so the remaining end is supplied by the germline J gene. The chain combines TRBV7-2 with TRBJ1-5; D is uncertain. V was pared by 0 bases and J by 2 bases, with 8 bases between. Germline V lookup: CDR1 SGHTA, CDR2 FQGNSA. The CDR3 runs to 15 residues. CDR3 sequence reads: CASSLARGGNQPQHF. Partial CDR3 DNA: TGTGCCAGCAGCTTAGCGCGGGGTGGCAATCAGCCC.

As regards this clone: The read ends 3 residues shy of where the CDR3 ends; the end is completed using the germline J gene. The chain uses TRBV2 and TRBJ1-6, with D possibly TRBD1 on 6 matching bases. The germline V and J ends were trimmed by 1 base and 5 bases, with 12 bases remaining between them. Looked up from germline, CDR1 is SNHLY and CDR2 is FYNNEI. CDR3 length: 16 amino acids. CDR3 DNA (partial): TGTGCCAGCAGTGAAGGGGCGGGGGGCAATAATTCACCC. Protein: CASSEGAGGNNSP. The whole CDR3 sequence is CASSEGAGGNNSPLHF.

As for this clone: The CDR3 goes on 3 residues after the read ends, and that part is filled in from the germline J gene. V and J are TRBV5-6 and TRBJ2-7; perhaps TRBD1 as D (6 bases). The germline CDR1 and CDR2 sequences are SGHDT and YYEEEE. The V end was cut by 0 bases, the J end by 0 bases, with 7 bases between. This CDR3 spans 14 amino acids. CDR3 DNA, as far as it was read: TGTGCCAGCAGCTTGGTCAGGGGCTCCTACGAG. Amino acids: CASSLVRGSYE. The CDR3 in full is CASSLVRGSYEQYF.

About this clone itself: The read stops 3 residues short of the end of the CDR3; the missing end is completed from the germline J gene. The chain carries TRBV19 and TRBJ2-1; a weak D match, TRBD2 (6 bases). Per the germline V gene, CDR1 is LNHDA and CDR2 is SQIVND (reference sequence). This CDR3 region has 14 residues. Trimming left V 5 bases short and J 7 bases short, with 15 bases between. The CDR3 protein is CASSVPGLLNEQFF. The DNA read from the CDR3 is TGTGCCAGTAGTGTCCCGGGACTCCTTAATGAG.

CDR3 sequence: CASSYSYGYTF. The sequenced part of the CDR3 DNA is TGTGCCAGCAGCTACTCATATGGC. The chain joins TRBV2 to TRBJ1-2; D remains ambiguous. The DNA ends 3 residues before the CDR3 does, and the rest of the CDR3 is filled in from the germline J gene. The CDR3 loop spans 11 amino acids. V gave up 6 bases and J gave up 5 bases, with 7 bases separating them. CDR1 and CDR2 from the germline V gene are SNHLY and FYNNEI. The full variable domain, its missing parts supplied by reference TRBV2 and TRBJ1-2, is EPEVTQTPSHQVTQMGQEVILRCVPISNHLYFYWYRQILGQKVEFLVSFYNNEISEKSEIFDDQFSVERPDGSNFTLKIRSTKLEDSAMYFCASSYSYGYTFGSGTRLTVV.

For this clone: The read is 3 residues too short to cover the CDR3 end, so that end is filled in from the germline J gene. The chain has TRBV19 and TRBJ1-2; 7 positions agree with TRBD1. The J segment lost 0 bases and the V segment lost 5 bases, leaving 9 bases of the junction unmatched. This CDR3 comprises 16 residues. Germline V CDR1 and CDR2: LNHDA, SQIVND (reference sequence). The sequenced part of the CDR3 DNA is TGTGCCAGTAGTCTCCTCGGGACAGTAGCTAACTATGGC. Translation gives CASSLLGTVANYG. The whole CDR3 reads CASSLLGTVANYGYTF.

A note on this clone: The read ends 3 residues shy of where the CDR3 ends; the end is completed using the germline J gene. The rearrangement links TRBV18 to TRBJ1-2; D unresolved. This CDR3 has 15 residues. The germline V and J ends were trimmed by 3 bases and 0 bases, with 11 bases remaining between them. In germline, CDR1 is KGHSH, CDR2 LQKENI. The CDR3 reads CASSPSRGSNYGYTF. CDR3 DNA, as far as it was read: TGTGCCAGCTCACCCTCCCGAGGGTCTAACTATGGC.

Partial CDR3 DNA: TGTGCCAGCAGCTTAGGGAACAGCCACAATCAGCCC. Amino acid sequence: CASSLGNSHNQP. The entire CDR3 reads CASSLGNSHNQPQHF. The chain carries TRBV7-2 and TRBJ1-5; unclear D gene. The read comes to an end 3 residues before the CDR3 does, leaving the germline J gene to fill in the end. CDR1 is SGHTA, CDR2 FQGNSA, per germline. V was cut by 1 base and J by 3 bases, with 10 bases left in between. The CDR3 loop spans 15 amino acids.

In regard to this clone: The read gets to within 3 residues of the CDR3 end, and the germline J gene fills in the rest. This rearrangement joins TRBV20-1 to TRBJ2-4, with D perhaps TRBD2 (7 bases). This CDR3 is 14 amino acids long. Germline lookup yields CDR1 DFQATT and CDR2 SNEGSKA (reference sequence). The covered CDR3 bases are TGCAGTGCTGGGGGGGGCCTTACCCAAGAGACT. Translating gives CSAGGGLTQET. The entire CDR3 sequence reads CSAGGGLTQETQYF.

Of note for this clone: The observed sequence ends 3 residues before the CDR3 terminus, with the missing tail filled in from the germline J gene. The J gene is TRBJ1-2, the V gene TRBV20-1; the D gene is possibly TRBD1 (6 bases). This CDR3 is built from 12 residues. Germline V lookup: CDR1 DFQATT, CDR2 SNEGSKA (reference sequence). V was pared by 5 bases and J by 6 bases, with 13 bases between. Partial CDR3 DNA: TGCAGTGCTTCCAGGGGTGACGATGGC. Its translation is CSASRGDDG. The full CDR3 sequence reads CSASRGDDGYTF.

Regarding this clone: The missing CDR3 end, 3 residues past where the read stops, is filled in from the germline J gene. The chain employs TRBV7-2 and TRBJ2-4; no clear D. The CDR3 has 13 amino acids. Germline values: CDR1 SGHTA, CDR2 FQGNSA. The CDR3 loop is CASSLEGQANQYF. The DNA read from the CDR3 is TGTGCCAGCAGCTTAGAGGGCCAGGCTAAT.

As to this clone: The missing CDR3 end, 3 residues past where the read stops, is filled in from the germline J gene. V gene TRBV2 combines with J gene TRBJ2-3; D may be TRBD1 (6 bases). The CDR3 has 15 amino acids. The germline gives CDR1 SNHLY, CDR2 FYNNEI. The germline V and J ends were trimmed by 0 bases and 2 bases, with 9 bases remaining between them. The sequenced part of the CDR3 DNA is TGTGCCAGCAGTGAAGCAGGACAGTACACAGATACG. Protein product: CASSEAGQYTDT. The entire CDR3 sequence reads CASSEAGQYTDTQYF.

As to this clone: The sequenced fragment ends 3 residues before the CDR3 boundary, so the rest is inferred from the germline J gene. The V gene is TRBV19, the J gene TRBJ2-7, with D possibly being TRBD1 (6 bases). Germline values: CDR1 LNHDA, CDR2 SQIVND (reference sequence). The CDR3 runs to 15 residues. V dropped 4 bases and J dropped 3 bases, with 16 bases sitting between them. CDR3: CASSNLDRKGYEQYF. The sequenced part of the CDR3 DNA is TGTGCCAGTAGTAACCTCGACAGGAAGGGCTACGAG.

The CDR3 sequence: CASSEASGYGYTF. The covered CDR3 bases are TGTGCCAGCAGTGAAGCATCCGGCTATGGC. The genes are TRBV6-1 and TRBJ1-2; the D is unclear. The read stops 3 residues short of the end of the CDR3; the missing end is completed from the germline J gene. V was clipped by 0 bases and J by 4 bases, with 6 bases between them. Germline V gene data show CDR1 as MNHNS and CDR2 as SASEGT. The length of the CDR3 is 13 residues.

About this clone: The CDR3 end falls 3 residues outside the read, so it is completed with the germline J gene. The same CDR3 arises from other DNA sequences in this sample as well. The chain has TRBV7-9 and TRBJ1-5; D is uncertain. CDR1 is SEHNR and CDR2 is FQNEAQ in the germline V gene (reference sequence). V was shortened by 3 bases and J by 3 bases, with 12 bases between the two germline ends. The CDR3 contains 15 residues. CDR3 in amino acids: CASSLGPGFNQPQHF. The DNA read from the CDR3 is TGTGCCAGCAGCTTGGGTCCGGGTTTCAATCAGCCC. Variable domain in full (rest from reference TRBV7-9 and TRBJ1-5): DTGVSQNPRHKITKRGQNVTFRCDPISEHNRLYWYRQTLGQGPEFLTYFQNEAQLEKSRLLSDRFSAERPKGSFSTLEIQRTEQGDSAMYLCASSLGPGFNQPQHFGDGTRLSIL.

A word on this clone: The CDR3 end lies 3 residues beyond the end of the read and is filled in from the germline J gene. The genes are TRBV7-2 and TRBJ1-5; D remains ambiguous. The CDR3 is 14 residues long. Germline assignment: CDR1 SGHTA and CDR2 FQGNSA. Trimming stripped 2 bases from V and 2 bases from J, with 7 bases between. Incomplete CDR3 DNA: TGTGCCAGCAGCTTAATGGGCGGCAATCAGCCC. Its translation is CASSLMGGNQP. The CDR3 as a whole reads CASSLMGGNQPQHF.

Points on this clone: The read halts 3 residues ahead of the CDR3 end, with the missing end drawn from the germline J gene. The J gene is TRBJ1-2, the V gene TRBV19; no clear D. Trimming shortened V by 6 bases and J by 4 bases, and 12 bases separated the two germline ends. The CDR3 consists of 13 residues. CDR1 and CDR2 from the germline V gene are LNHDA and SQIVND (reference sequence). CDR3 region: CASRAVSSYGYTF. CDR3 DNA, as far as it was read: TGTGCCAGTAGGGCGGTGAGTAGCTATGGC.

Concerning this clone itself: The read falls 3 residues short of the CDR3 end, and the missing part is taken from the germline J gene. V usage is TRBV2 and J usage is TRBJ2-2; 7 bases agree with TRBD1. V lost 7 bases and J lost 1; bases outside the gene matches: 6. Germline CDR1 is SNHLY and CDR2 is FYNNEI. CDR3 length equals 15 residues. CDR3 DNA, as far as it was read: TGTGCCAGCAAACTGGCAGGGGGGAACACCGGGGAG. This gives the protein CASKLAGGNTGE. The whole CDR3 sequence is CASKLAGGNTGELFF.

A word on this clone: With the read ending 3 residues before the CDR3 end, the germline J gene is used to fill in that end. This chain connects TRBV7-2 to TRBJ2-7, with 9 bases fitting TRBD1. V lost 0 bases and J lost 5; bases outside the gene matches: 5. Germline assignment: CDR1 SGHTA and CDR2 FQGNSA. The CDR3 runs 15 residues. This CDR3 reads CASSLAQGAFHEQYF. The sequenced CDR3 bases are TGTGCCAGCAGCTTAGCACAGGGGGCTTTCCACGAG.

In regard to this clone: The read ends 3 residues shy of where the CDR3 ends; the end is completed using the germline J gene. This chain joins TRBV7-2 and TRBJ1-2; D is perhaps TRBD1 (6 bases). Trimming removed 10 bases at V and 1 base at J, with 16 bases between. Germline CDR1 is SGHTA and CDR2 is FQGNSA. This CDR3 has 14 residues. The CDR3 sequence: CATSPGADNYGYTF. The CDR3 DNA, read in part, is TGTGCCACCTCCCCAGGGGCGGATAACTATGGC.